A single sample gave rise to the 7 T cell receptor beta chains below, sequenced in a study of shared clonotypes between healthy human individuals. Libraries were prepared by immunoSEQ multiplex PCR; TCRdb keeps only in-frame clonotypes and omits some of them. Here the sample spans approximately 350,000 clones, roughly 96% being singletons. Specimen: memory CD8+ T cells sorted from blood. The subset is: CD45RO+ cells pooled with CCR7-negative TemRA cells. These receptors all come from a man under 40 in good health.

CDR3 DNA sequence: TGCGCCAGCAGCTTCGACAGCTCTGGGGCCAACGTCCTGACTTTC. Its protein is CASSFDSSGANVLTF. The chain employs TRBV5-1 and TRBJ2-6; possibly TRBD1 for D (5 bases). The CDR3 covers 15 residues. Trimming removed 2 bases at V and 0 bases at J, with 6 bases between. The germline CDR1 and CDR2 sequences are SGHRS and YFSETQ.

The chain has TRBV5-6 and TRBJ2-7; perhaps TRBD2 as D (6 bases). Germline V gives CDR1 SGHDT, CDR2 YYEEEE. V lost 1 base and J 2 bases, leaving 10 bases between the germline ends. The CDR3 length is 14 residues. Here the CDR3 DNA reads TGTGCCAGCAGCTTGACTAGCCGACCCTACGAGCAGTACTTC. It yields the protein CASSLTSRPYEQYF.

V is TRBV20-1 and J is TRBJ2-7; TRBD2 might be the D (5 bases). This CDR3 is 10 amino acids long. Germline CDR1 and CDR2: DFQATT and SNEGSKA (reference sequence). V was cut by 5 bases and J by 7 bases, with 9 bases left in between. Here the CDR3 reads CSAWTGEQYF. CDR3 sequence (DNA): TGCAGTGCTTGGACGGGGGAGCAGTACTTC.

The chain is built from TRBV23-1 and TRBJ2-1; unclear D gene. TRBV23-1 is given ORF status, its function remaining uncertain. The CDR3 is 12 residues long. Deletions cut 6 bases from V and 6 bases from J, with 9 bases between. CDR3 protein: CASRASPNEQFF. The CDR3 DNA reads TGCGCCAGCAGGGCCTCACCCAATGAGCAGTTCTTC.

The genes are TRBV2 and TRBJ2-1, with 7 bases fitting TRBD2. With 7 bases clipped from V and 0 bases from J, the junction kept 9 bases outside the gene matches. The CDR3 consists of 16 residues. CDR1 SNHLY and CDR2 FYNNEI come from the germline V gene. CDR3: CASTYSGWGSYNEQFF. The CDR3 nucleotides read TGTGCCAGCACTTATAGCGGGTGGGGCTCCTACAATGAGCAGTTCTTC.

The chain carries TRBV5-1 and TRBJ2-1; the D call may be TRBD1 or TRBD2 (6 bases each). Germline V gene sequence: CDR1 SGHRS, CDR2 YFSETQ. V lost 4 bases and J lost 6, with 26 bases in between. This CDR3 contains 18 residues. The CDR3 spells CASSPDRIGLRPLNEQFF. In DNA, the CDR3 is TGCGCCAGCAGCCCGGACAGAATAGGACTACGGCCTCTCAATGAGCAGTTCTTC.

J is TRBJ2-7 and V is TRBV27; the match to TRBD2 covers 7 bases. V lost 3 bases to trimming and J lost 6 bases; unmatched junction nucleotides: 8. Germline CDR1 reads MNHEY; CDR2 reads SMNVEV (reference sequence). This CDR3 is 14 amino acids long. The CDR3 DNA reads TGTGCCAGCAGTTTGACGCTAGCGGTGACCGAGCAGTACTTC. Its protein is CASSLTLAVTEQYF.